The 3 T cell receptor beta chains below all came from one sample that was sequenced in a study of cytomegalovirus exposure and HLA in healthy donors. The PCR employed 60 Vbeta primers together with 13 Jbeta primers. Clones were sequenced by immunoSEQ multiplex PCR, and TCRdb holds only the in-frame ones, with some missing. Among about 96,000 clones listed, about four fifths were seen once. The specimen was PBMCs. These receptors all come from a woman between 70 and 85 years old in good health and CMV-seropositive.

This clone has only a few counts. The chain couples TRBV15 to TRBJ2-3; a possible D gene is TRBD2 (5 bases). The CDR3 has 13 amino acids. V was cut by 3 bases and J by 6 bases, with 10 bases left in between. Germline V gene data show CDR1 as LNHNV and CDR2 as YYDKDF (reference sequence). The CDR3 DNA is TGTGCCACCAGCAGGGGAGTCAAGGATACGCAGTATTTT. It codes for CATSRGVKDTQYF. The entire variable domain, with the rest obtained from reference TRBV15 and TRBJ2-3, is as follows: DAMVIQNPRYQVTQFGKPVTLSCSQTLNHNVMYWYQQKSSQAPKLLFHYYDKDFNNEADTPDNFQSRRPNTSFCFLDIRSPGLGDTAMYLCATSRGVKDTQYFGPGTRLTVL.

This clone appeared a single time. The rearrangement links TRBV6-5 to TRBJ1-6, with TRBD1 matching over 7 bases. This CDR3 contains 15 residues. Germline CDR1 reads MNHEY; CDR2 reads SVGAGI. Unmatched junction bases numbered 10, after V lost 6 bases and J lost 8 bases. The CDR3 DNA reads as TGTGCCAGCAGAAACCTGAGACAGGGAGATTCACCCCTCCACTTT. This translates into CASRNLRQGDSPLHF.

A note on this clone: The CDR3 does not end in the conserved phenylalanine or tryptophan, so this is likely a read error. The DNA is omitted, as the CDR3 cannot be located on it reliably, and the CDR3 follows TCRdb's listing. The CDR3 loop is CASSMRVA. V usage is TRBV19 and J usage is TRBJ2-7; the table's D call, TRBD2, was not checked against the DNA. Per the germline V gene, CDR1 is LNHDA and CDR2 is SQIVND (reference sequence). The CDR3 spans 8 amino acids, including both terminal residues.